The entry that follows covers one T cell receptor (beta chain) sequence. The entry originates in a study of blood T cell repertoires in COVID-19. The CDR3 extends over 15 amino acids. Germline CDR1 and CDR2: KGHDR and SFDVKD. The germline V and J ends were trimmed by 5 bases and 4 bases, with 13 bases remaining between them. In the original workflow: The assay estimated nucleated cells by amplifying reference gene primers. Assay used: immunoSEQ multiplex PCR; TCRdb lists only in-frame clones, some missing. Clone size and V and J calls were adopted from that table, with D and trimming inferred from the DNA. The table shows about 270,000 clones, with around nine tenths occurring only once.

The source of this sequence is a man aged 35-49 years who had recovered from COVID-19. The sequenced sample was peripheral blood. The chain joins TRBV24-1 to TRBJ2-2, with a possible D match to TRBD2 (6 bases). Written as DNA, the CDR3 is TGTGCCACCAGTGGCGACGGGAGAGGCACCGGGGAGCTGTTTTTT. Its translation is CATSGDGRGTGELFF.